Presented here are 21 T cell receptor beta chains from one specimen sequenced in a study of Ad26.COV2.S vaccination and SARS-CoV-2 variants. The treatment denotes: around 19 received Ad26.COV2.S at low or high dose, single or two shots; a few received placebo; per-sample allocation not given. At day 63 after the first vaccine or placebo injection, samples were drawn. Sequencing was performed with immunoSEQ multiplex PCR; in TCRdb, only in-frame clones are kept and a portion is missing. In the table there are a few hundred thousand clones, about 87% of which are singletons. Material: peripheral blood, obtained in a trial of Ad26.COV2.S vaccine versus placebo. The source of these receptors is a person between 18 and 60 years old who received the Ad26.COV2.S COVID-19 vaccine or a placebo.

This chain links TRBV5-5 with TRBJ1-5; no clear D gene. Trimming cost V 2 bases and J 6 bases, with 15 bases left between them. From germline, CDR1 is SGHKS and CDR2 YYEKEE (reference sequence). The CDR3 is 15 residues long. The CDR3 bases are TGTGCCAGCAGCTTAGACCTAGGAAGGAGTCAGCCCCAGCATTTT. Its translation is CASSLDLGRSQPQHF.

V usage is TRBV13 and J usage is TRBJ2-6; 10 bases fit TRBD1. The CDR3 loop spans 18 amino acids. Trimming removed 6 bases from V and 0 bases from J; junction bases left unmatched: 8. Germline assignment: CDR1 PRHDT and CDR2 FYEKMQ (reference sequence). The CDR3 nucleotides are TGTGCCAGCAGACCGACAGGGGGCTCGAGCTCTGGGGCCAACGTCCTGACTTTC. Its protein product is CASRPTGGSSSGANVLTF. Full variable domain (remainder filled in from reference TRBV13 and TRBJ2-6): AAGVIQSPRHLIKEKRETATLKCYPIPRHDTVYWYQQGPGQDPQFLISFYEKMQSDKGSIPDRFSAQQFSDYHSELNMSSLELGDSALYFCASRPTGGSSSGANVLTFGAGSRLTVL.

The CDR3 DNA reads as TGTGCCAGCAGCTTAGCGGGAGGGCCCCAGACCCAGTACTTC. Translated, it gives CASSLAGGPQTQYF. The rearrangement joins TRBV11-2 to TRBJ2-5; 8 bases line up with TRBD2. The germline CDR1 and CDR2 sequences are SGHAT and FQNNGV. V lost 1 base, J lost 6 bases, and 4 bases stayed unmatched. CDR3 length equals 14 residues.

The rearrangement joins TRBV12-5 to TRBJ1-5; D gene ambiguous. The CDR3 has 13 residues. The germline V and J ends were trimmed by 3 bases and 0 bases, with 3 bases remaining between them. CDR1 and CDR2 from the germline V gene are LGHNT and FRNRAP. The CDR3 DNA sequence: TGTGCTAGTGGTTTCAGTAGCAATCAGCCCCAGCATTTT. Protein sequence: CASGFSSNQPQHF.

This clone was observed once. CDR3 nucleotides: TGCGCCAGCAGCCAAGATGGTCGGCTTTCCAAAAACATTCAGTACTTC. This sequence encodes CASSQDGRLSKNIQYF. This chain links TRBV4-1 with TRBJ2-4; D is uncertain. CDR1 is MGHRA and CDR2 is YSYEKL in the germline V gene. The CDR3 loop spans 16 amino acids. V was trimmed by 0 bases and J by 2 bases, leaving 11 bases between them.

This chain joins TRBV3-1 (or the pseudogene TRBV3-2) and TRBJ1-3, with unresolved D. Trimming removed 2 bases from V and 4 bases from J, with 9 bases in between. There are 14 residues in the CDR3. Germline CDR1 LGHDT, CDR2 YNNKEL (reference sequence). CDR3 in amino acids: CASSQSGLGNTIYF. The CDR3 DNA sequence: TGTGCCAGCAGCCAAAGCGGGTTAGGAAACACCATATATTTT.

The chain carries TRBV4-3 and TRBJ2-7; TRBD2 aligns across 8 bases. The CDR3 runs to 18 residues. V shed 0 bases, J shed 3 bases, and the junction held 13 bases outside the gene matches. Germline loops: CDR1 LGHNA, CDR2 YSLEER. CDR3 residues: CASSQDTPRGDLYYEQYF. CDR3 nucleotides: TGCGCCAGCAGCCAAGACACTCCGCGGGGGGATCTTTACTACGAGCAGTACTTC.

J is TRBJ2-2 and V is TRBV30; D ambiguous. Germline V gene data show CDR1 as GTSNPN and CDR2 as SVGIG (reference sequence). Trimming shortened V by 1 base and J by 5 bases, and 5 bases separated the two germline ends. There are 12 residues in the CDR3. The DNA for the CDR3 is TGTGCCTGGAGTGGAGCTACCGGGGAGCTGTTTTTT. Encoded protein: CAWSGATGELFF.

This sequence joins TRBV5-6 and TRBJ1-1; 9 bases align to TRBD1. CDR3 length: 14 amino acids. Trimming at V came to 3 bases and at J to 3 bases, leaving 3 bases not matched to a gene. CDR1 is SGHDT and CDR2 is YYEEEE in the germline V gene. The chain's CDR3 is CASSYRGQDTEAFF. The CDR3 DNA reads TGTGCCAGCAGCTACAGGGGGCAGGACACTGAAGCTTTCTTT.

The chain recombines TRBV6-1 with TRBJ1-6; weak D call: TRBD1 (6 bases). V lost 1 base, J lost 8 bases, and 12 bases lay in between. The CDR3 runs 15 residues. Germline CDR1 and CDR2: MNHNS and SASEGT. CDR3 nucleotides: TGTGCCAGCAGTGAAGATAACAGGGCCCATTCACCCCTCCACTTT. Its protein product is CASSEDNRAHSPLHF.

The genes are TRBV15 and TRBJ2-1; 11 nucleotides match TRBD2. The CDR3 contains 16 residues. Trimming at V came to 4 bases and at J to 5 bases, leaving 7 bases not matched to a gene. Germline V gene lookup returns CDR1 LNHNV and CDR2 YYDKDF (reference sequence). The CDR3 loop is CATSNLAGGTNNEQFF. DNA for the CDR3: TGTGCCACCAGCAATCTAGCGGGAGGTACTAACAATGAGCAGTTCTTC. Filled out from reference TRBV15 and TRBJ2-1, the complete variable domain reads DAMVIQNPRYQVTQFGKPVTLSCSQTLNHNVMYWYQQKSSQAPKLLFHYYDKDFNNEADTPDNFQSRRPNTSFCFLDIRSPGLGDTAMYLCATSNLAGGTNNEQFFGPGTRLTVL.

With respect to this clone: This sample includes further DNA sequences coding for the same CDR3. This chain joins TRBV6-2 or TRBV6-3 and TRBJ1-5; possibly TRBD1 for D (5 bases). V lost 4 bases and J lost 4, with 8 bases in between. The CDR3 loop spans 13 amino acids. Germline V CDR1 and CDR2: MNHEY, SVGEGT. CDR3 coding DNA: TGTGCCAGCAGTTGGGACGGAAATCAGCCCCAGCATTTT. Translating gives CASSWDGNQPQHF.

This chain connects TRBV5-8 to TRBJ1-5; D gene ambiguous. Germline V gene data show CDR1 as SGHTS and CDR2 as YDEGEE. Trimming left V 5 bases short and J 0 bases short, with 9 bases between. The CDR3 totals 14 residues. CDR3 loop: CASSSVRSNQPQHF. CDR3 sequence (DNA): TGTGCCAGCAGTTCCGTCCGTAGCAATCAGCCCCAGCATTTT.

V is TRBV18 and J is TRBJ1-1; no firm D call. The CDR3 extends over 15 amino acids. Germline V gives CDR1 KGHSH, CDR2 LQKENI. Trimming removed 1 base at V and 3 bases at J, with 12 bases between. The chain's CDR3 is CASSPRVDWDTEAFF. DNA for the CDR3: TGTGCCAGCTCACCACGGGTGGACTGGGACACTGAAGCTTTCTTT.

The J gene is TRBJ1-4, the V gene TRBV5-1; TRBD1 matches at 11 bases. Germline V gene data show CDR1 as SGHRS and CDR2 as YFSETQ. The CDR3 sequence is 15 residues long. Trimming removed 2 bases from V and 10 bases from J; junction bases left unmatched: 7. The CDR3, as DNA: TGCGCCAGCAGCTTAACCGGACAGGGGGCGAGAAAACTGTTTTTT. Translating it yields CASSLTGQGARKLFF.

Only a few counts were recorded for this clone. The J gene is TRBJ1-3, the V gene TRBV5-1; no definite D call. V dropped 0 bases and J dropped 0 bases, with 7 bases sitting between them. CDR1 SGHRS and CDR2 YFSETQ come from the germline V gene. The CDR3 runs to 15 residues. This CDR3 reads CASSLAVGSGNTIYF. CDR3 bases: TGCGCCAGCAGCTTGGCTGTCGGCTCTGGAAACACCATATATTTT. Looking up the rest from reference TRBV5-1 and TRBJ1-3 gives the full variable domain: KAGVTQTPRYLIKTRGQQVTLSCSPISGHRSVSWYQQTPGQGLQFLFEYFSETQRNKGNFPGRFSGRQFSNSRSEMNVSTLELGDSALYLCASSLAVGSGNTIYFGEGSWLTVV.

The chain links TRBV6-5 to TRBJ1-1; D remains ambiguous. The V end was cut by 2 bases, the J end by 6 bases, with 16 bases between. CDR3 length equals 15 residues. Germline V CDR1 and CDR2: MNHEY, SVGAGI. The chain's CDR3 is CASSYVGRVPSEAFF. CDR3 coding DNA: TGTGCCAGCAGTTACGTGGGCAGAGTTCCTTCTGAAGCTTTCTTT.

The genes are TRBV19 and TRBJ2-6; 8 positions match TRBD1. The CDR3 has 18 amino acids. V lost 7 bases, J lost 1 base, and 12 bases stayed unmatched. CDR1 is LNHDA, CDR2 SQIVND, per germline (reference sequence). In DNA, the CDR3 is TGTGCCAGTACCGGCGGACAGGGTATGGTTTCTGGGGCCAACGTCCTGACTTTC. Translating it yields CASTGGQGMVSGANVLTF.

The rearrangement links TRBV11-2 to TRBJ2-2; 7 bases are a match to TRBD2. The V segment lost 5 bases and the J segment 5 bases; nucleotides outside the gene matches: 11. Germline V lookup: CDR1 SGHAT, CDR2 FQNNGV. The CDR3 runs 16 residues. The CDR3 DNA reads TGTGCCAGCAGCCCGCGGGAGATAGAACAGACCGGGGAGCTGTTTTTT. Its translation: CASSPREIEQTGELFF. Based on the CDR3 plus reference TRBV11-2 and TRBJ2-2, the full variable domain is EAGVAQSPRYKIIEKRQSVAFWCNPISGHATLYWYQQILGQGPKLLIQFQNNGVVDDSQLPKDRFSAERLKGVDSTLKIQPAKLEDSAVYLCASSPREIEQTGELFFGEGSRLTVL.

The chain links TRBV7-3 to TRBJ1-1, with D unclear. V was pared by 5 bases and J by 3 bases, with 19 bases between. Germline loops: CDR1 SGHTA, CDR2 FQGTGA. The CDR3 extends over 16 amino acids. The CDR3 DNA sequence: TGTGCCAGCAGCCCAGCACCGACTGCGGCTTACACTGAAGCTTTCTTT. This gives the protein CASSPAPTAAYTEAFF.

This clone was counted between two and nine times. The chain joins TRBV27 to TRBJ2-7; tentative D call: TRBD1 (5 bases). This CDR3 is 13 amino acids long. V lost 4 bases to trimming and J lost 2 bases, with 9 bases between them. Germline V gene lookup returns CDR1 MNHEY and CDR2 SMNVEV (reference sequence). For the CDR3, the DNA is TGTGCCAGCAGTTCAGGGCTCCCCTACGAGCAGTACTTC. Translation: CASSSGLPYEQYF.